The present TCR beta chain was sequenced within a study of blood T cell repertoires in COVID-19. In the study overall: Specimens from acute and convalescent COVID-19 originated in the United States, Italy and Spain.

V lost 7 bases to trimming and J lost 1 base, with 10 bases between them. This CDR3 region has 12 residues. Germline CDR1 and CDR2: SQVTM and ANQGSEA. As processed by the authors: Reference gene primer amplification yielded estimated nucleated cell counts. Some clones are missing from TCRdb's copy, which holds only in-frame ones; the method was immunoSEQ multiplex PCR. The V and J calls and the clone size are those of that table, but D and trimming were determined from the DNA. The profile shows under 45,000 clones, 80% to 90% of them singletons. The TCR sequence derives from a man in his 60s with active COVID-19. The V and J genes are TRBV29-1 and TRBJ1-1; no firm D call. Sequencing was done on a sample of peripheral blood. The CDR3 here is CSDAHSNTEAFF. CDR3 coding DNA: TGCAGCGACGCCCACTCGAACACTGAAGCTTTCTTT.